Listed below are T cell receptor beta chains from one sample, sequenced in a study of blood T cell repertoires in COVID-19. Measured with immunoSEQ multiplex PCR; TCRdb has only the in-frame clones, and not every one. There are almost 70,000 clones in the sample; 60% to 85% occur only once, and more than 15% lies in the top ten. Material for sequencing was peripheral blood. Every receptor here comes from a man in his fifties or sixties with acute or convalescent COVID-19. CDR3s include the opening cysteine and the closing phenylalanine or tryptophan. Where a row states a size, it is once, few, many or the class of an expanded clone; other rows omit it.

v_call	clone_size	j_call	cdr3_length	cdr3_aa
TRBV6-2/TRBV6-3	NA	TRBJ1-5	15	CASSYLGTPNQPQHF
TRBV2	NA	TRBJ2-5	12	CASSAQAETQYF
TRBV30	NA	TRBJ1-1	13	CAWQRTPYTEAFF
TRBV29-1	NA	TRBJ2-1	12	CSVDVQYNEQFF
TRBV6-2/TRBV6-3	NA	TRBJ1-2	13	CASSADSGGGYTF
TRBV3-1/TRBV3-2	few	TRBJ2-2	16	CASSPRRETNTGELFF
TRBV15	NA	TRBJ2-6	16	CATSRGGISGANVLTF
TRBV9	NA	TRBJ2-1	18	CASSVGGQGWEAYNEQFF
TRBV7-9	NA	TRBJ1-4	15	CASSLVSGAQGRVFF
TRBV2	once	TRBJ2-1	14	CASSFQGTYNEQFF
TRBV13	NA	TRBJ1-5	14	CASSVGTGNQPQHF
TRBV5-1	NA	TRBJ1-3	19	CASSEIVFLGGSSGNTIYF
TRBV5-1	NA	TRBJ2-5	15	CASSLRGGSEETQYF
TRBV4-1	NA	TRBJ1-5	14	CASSQGDRNQPQHF
TRBV19	NA	TRBJ1-5	17	CASSITRGAYSNQPQHF
TRBV18	NA	TRBJ2-5	13	CASSRRVEETQYF
TRBV4-1	once	TRBJ2-1	15	CASSQDKRQGVEQFF
TRBV5-1	NA	TRBJ2-5	16	CASSTITGTDGETQYF
TRBV5-5	NA	TRBJ2-7	15	CASSLGGTGAYEQYF
TRBV6-2/TRBV6-3	NA	TRBJ2-1	13	CASSDQTGNPQFF
TRBV2	NA	TRBJ2-2	15	CASSQGQGNTGELFF
TRBV3-1/TRBV3-2	once	TRBJ1-1	13	CASSERDLTEAFF
TRBV7-9	once	TRBJ1-6	15	CASSQQTGGNSPLHF
TRBV6-5	NA	TRBJ2-3	14	CASSKRTGADTQYF
TRBV7-6	NA	TRBJ2-6	16	CASSISRGSGANVLTF
TRBV6-5	NA	TRBJ1-2	15	CASRAAGAGDYGYTF
TRBV15	NA	TRBJ2-1	15	CATSIDRVETNEQFF
TRBV2	NA	TRBJ1-1	11	CASSVYLEAFF
TRBV7-3	NA	TRBJ2-3	12	CASSPGGATQYF
TRBV12-5	NA	TRBJ2-7	16	CASGPHPGTGEYEQYF
TRBV20-1	NA	TRBJ2-7	14	CSASFGRGLYEQYF
TRBV18	NA	TRBJ1-2	12	CASSPGEEGYTF
TRBV4-2	NA	TRBJ2-1	16	CASSLTAGGSYNEQFF
TRBV5-6	NA	TRBJ1-4	15	CASSSADRGREKLFF